Below are 29 T cell receptor beta chains sequenced from a single sample in a study of blood T cells in healthy people across ages (dated by TCRdb to 2014 to 2015). Preparation of the library involved 5' RACE. These reads were obtained on an Illumina HiSeq 2500. The second PCR ran for about 6 to 12 cycles and used a J-beta primer mix along with a sample-barcoded 5' primer. TCRdb handled the public reads itself, with Q25 trimming in fastp and clone calling in MiXCR, and kept productive beta chains. Rows are unified per CDR3 protein, each entry keeping the most common DNA and genes. This sample comprises over a million distinct CDR3 sequences, about 42% of them detected only once. Of the sample, more than 4% falls within the top ten clones. Sample: blood. The receptor set was obtained from a woman younger than 35 in good health.

This sequence joins TRBV4-1 and TRBJ2-1; D is uncertain. CDR1 and CDR2 from the germline V gene are MGHRA and YSYEKL. The CDR3 contains 16 residues. V lost 6 bases to trimming and J lost 0 bases, with 15 bases between them. The CDR3 region is CASRARAASSYNEQFF. In nucleotides, the CDR3 is TGCGCCAGCAGGGCTCGGGCTGCCAGCTCCTACAATGAGCAGTTCTTC.

The chain has TRBV10-3 and TRBJ2-1; D is unclear. This CDR3 has 17 residues. V was pared by 0 bases and J by 0 bases, with 12 bases between. Per germline, CDR1 ENHRY and CDR2 SYGVKD. The CDR3 DNA sequence: TGTGCCATCAGTGAGTCTGGCAGTCACTCCTCCTACAATGAGCAGTTCTTC. As protein: CAISESGSHSSYNEQFF.

This clonotype was seen a few times. V and J are TRBV20-1 and TRBJ2-5, with D perhaps assigned TRBD1 or TRBD2 (6 bases each). Germline lookup yields CDR1 DFQATT and CDR2 SNEGSKA (reference sequence). CDR3 length: 15 residues. V was trimmed by 0 bases and J by 4 bases, leaving 15 bases between them. The CDR3 sequence: CSARDRRAGVETQYF. The CDR3 DNA sequence: TGCAGTGCTAGAGATCGGAGGGCAGGGGTAGAGACCCAGTACTTC.

The rearrangement uses TRBV29-1 and TRBJ1-1; perhaps TRBD1 as D (5 bases). This CDR3 is built from 14 residues. The germline CDR1 and CDR2 sequences are SQVTM and ANQGSEA. V was clipped by 6 bases and J by 5 bases, with 19 bases between them. This chain's CDR3 is CSVGTGSGVTEAFF. The DNA of the CDR3 is TGCAGCGTCGGGACGGGGAGTGGTGTGACTGAAGCTTTCTTT.

The J gene is TRBJ2-6, the V gene TRBV7-6; D is uncertain. Trimming took 2 bases from V and 0 from J, leaving 11 bases between them. Per the germline V gene, CDR1 is SGHVS and CDR2 is FNYEAQ. This CDR3 comprises 17 residues. The CDR3 nucleotides read TGTGCCAGCAGCTTACCCCCTTGGCGCTCTGGGGCCAACGTCCTGACTTTC. It is translated as CASSLPPWRSGANVLTF.

Only a few counts were recorded for this clonotype. The chain links TRBV20-1 to TRBJ1-1; D is unclear. The CDR3 totals 12 residues. V lost 1 base, J lost 4 bases, and 7 bases lay in between. Germline V lookup: CDR1 DFQATT, CDR2 SNEGSKA (reference sequence). CDR3 in DNA: TGCAGTGCTAGAGGGGTATTCACTGAAGCTTTCTTT. Amino acids: CSARGVFTEAFF.

Details on this clonotype: One junction end disagrees with the germline gene, perhaps due to a read error. The J gene is TRBJ1-3, the V gene TRBV4-3, with a tentative D call TRBD1 (5 bases). This CDR3 contains 17 residues. Germline CDR1 reads LGHNA; CDR2 reads YSLEER. CDR3 in amino acids: CASTQLRGAVRGNTIYF. DNA of the CDR3: TGCGCCAGCACCCAACTCCGTGGGGCAGTAAGAGGAAACACCATATATTTT.

This clonotype was detected only a few times. The chain couples TRBV25-1 to TRBJ1-6, with TRBD1 as a possible D gene (6 bases). This CDR3 spans 14 amino acids. V lost 7 bases, J lost 3 bases, and 10 bases lay in between. The germline V gene has CDR1 MGHDK and CDR2 SYGVNS. The CDR3 here is CASNPTGYNSPLHF. CDR3 in DNA: TGTGCCAGCAACCCGACAGGCTATAATTCACCCCTCCACTTT.

This clonotype was seen ten or more times. This chain connects TRBV11-2 to TRBJ2-1; D is ambiguous. Germline CDR1 reads SGHAT; CDR2 reads FQNNGV. The V end lost 6 bases, the J end lost 8 bases, and 5 bases lay between the germline ends. The CDR3 covers 10 residues. CDR3 in DNA: TGTGCCAGCAGTTTTGATGAGCAGTTCTTC. Protein product: CASSFDEQFF.

The table lists this clonotype with a few counts. The chain uses TRBV13 and TRBJ2-7, with 12 positions matching TRBD2. V shed 4 bases and J 4 bases; nucleotides not matched to a gene: 5. Per germline, CDR1 PRHDT and CDR2 FYEKMQ (reference sequence). The CDR3 is 15 amino acids. This CDR3 reads CASSYGLAGPYEQYF. CDR3 coding DNA: TGTGCCAGCAGCTACGGACTAGCGGGGCCTTACGAGCAGTACTTC.

This clonotype turned up a few times. This chain links TRBV4-3 with TRBJ2-5; D possibly corresponds to TRBD2 (6 bases). V lost 0 bases and J 11 bases, leaving 13 bases between the germline ends. The germline V gene encodes CDR1 LGHNA and CDR2 YSLEER. The CDR3 loop spans 13 amino acids. CDR3: CASSQDGRLQQYF. CDR3 DNA: TGCGCCAGCAGCCAAGATGGGAGGCTTCAGCAGTACTTC.

The chain employs TRBV7-9 and TRBJ1-2; D call uncertain. Germline CDR1 reads SEHNR; CDR2 reads FQNEAQ (reference sequence). The CDR3 runs 12 residues. Trimming took off 3 bases at V and 7 bases at J, with 9 bases between the two ends. As DNA, the CDR3 is TGTGCCAGCAGCTTTCTGGGAACTGGCTACACCTTC. Translation: CASSFLGTGYTF.

In DNA, the CDR3 is TGTGCCAGCCCCCTGGCAGCACCGCTGAACACTGAAGCTTTCTTT. Protein: CASPLAAPLNTEAFF. The chain is built from TRBV6-1 and TRBJ1-1; D ambiguous. The CDR3 contains 15 residues. Germline CDR1 reads MNHNS; CDR2 reads SASEGT. Trimming cost V 8 bases and J 0 bases, with 16 bases left between them.

The rearrangement links TRBV10-3 to TRBJ1-1; D call uncertain. Germline V gene data show CDR1 as ENHRY and CDR2 as SYGVKD. V was cut by 5 bases and J by 7 bases, with 5 bases left in between. The CDR3 sequence is 10 residues long. CDR3 sequence (DNA): TGTGCCATCAGTCCCAATGAAGCTTTCTTT. Amino acid sequence: CAISPNEAFF.

The chain links TRBV28 to TRBJ2-5; no firm D call. V was shortened by 5 bases and J by 1 base, with 8 bases between the two germline ends. This CDR3 has 13 amino acids. Germline CDR1 and CDR2: MDHEN and SYDVKM. Written as DNA, the CDR3 is TGTGCCAGCAGTCCTCACCTCCAAGAGACCCAGTACTTC. It encodes CASSPHLQETQYF.

This clonotype came up a few times. The rearrangement joins TRBV2 to TRBJ2-1, with 10 bases fitting TRBD2. Germline lookup yields CDR1 SNHLY and CDR2 FYNNEI. The CDR3 totals 14 residues. J gave up 4 bases and V 11 bases, and 8 bases lay outside the gene matches. CDR3 sequence reads: CARKLAGTYNEQFF. CDR3 DNA sequence: TGTGCCCGAAAACTAGCGGGAACTTACAATGAGCAGTTCTTC.

This clonotype came up a few times. This may be a read error, as it is one base from a much larger clone. CDR3 in DNA: TGTGCCAGCAGTCCAAGGATCTCCTACAATGAGCAGTACTTC. It specifies CASSPRISYNEQYF. This chain uses TRBV3-1 with TRBJ2-1; D remains unclear. The DNA end is a closer match to TRBJ2-7, so the J assignment may be wrong. The germline CDR1 and CDR2 sequences are LGHDT and YNNKEL (reference sequence). This CDR3 spans 14 amino acids.

The chain combines TRBV5-5 with TRBJ2-7; D gene ambiguous. V was pared by 9 bases and J by 0 bases, with 13 bases between. In germline, CDR1 is SGHKS, CDR2 YYEKEE (reference sequence). The CDR3 has 13 amino acids. Here the CDR3 DNA reads TGTGCCACTCGACCGTGGGGCTCCTACGAGCAGTACTTC. Its translation is CATRPWGSYEQYF. Full variable domain (rest looked up from reference TRBV5-5 and TRBJ2-7): DAGVTQSPTHLIKTRGQQVTLRCSPISGHKSVSWYQQVLGQGPQFIFQYYEKEERGRGNFPDRFSARQFPNYSSELNVNALLLGDSALYLCATRPWGSYEQYFGPGTRLTVT.

This clonotype was detected a few times. The chain is built from TRBV4-3 and TRBJ2-7; TRBD1 matches 8 bases. The CDR3 runs to 15 residues. V gave up 3 bases and J gave up 2 bases; unmatched junction bases: 6. Germline CDR1 LGHNA, CDR2 YSLEER. As DNA, the CDR3 is TGCGCCAGCAGCCATGCGACAGGGGAAACCTACGAGCAGTACTTC. Translated, it gives CASSHATGETYEQYF.

This clonotype was observed many times. This rearrangement joins TRBV6-5 to TRBJ1-2; TRBD1 is a possible D gene (5 bases). V lost 4 bases and J lost 1, with 7 bases in between. The CDR3 runs 13 residues. From germline, CDR1 is MNHEY and CDR2 SVGAGI. For the CDR3, the DNA is TGTGCCAGCAGTTTGACAGATAACTATGGCTACACCTTC. Amino acid sequence: CASSLTDNYGYTF.

The chain uses TRBV11-2 and TRBJ2-5; D call uncertain. This CDR3 spans 15 amino acids. V gave up 5 bases and J gave up 1 base, with 14 bases separating them. Per the germline V gene, CDR1 is SGHAT and CDR2 is FQNNGV. CDR3 DNA sequence: TGTGCCAGCAGCCAACTTCTGGACCTCCAAGAGACCCAGTACTTC. Protein: CASSQLLDLQETQYF. The full variable domain, completed using reference TRBV11-2 and TRBJ2-5, is EAGVAQSPRYKIIEKRQSVAFWCNPISGHATLYWYQQILGQGPKLLIQFQNNGVVDDSQLPKDRFSAERLKGVDSTLKIQPAKLEDSAVYLCASSQLLDLQETQYFGPGTRLLVL.

Only a few counts were recorded for this clonotype. The chain has TRBV4-3 and TRBJ1-1, with unresolved D. Between the trimmed V and J ends, which lost 3 bases and 1 base, there was a span of 24 bases. The germline CDR1 and CDR2 sequences are LGHNA and YSLEER. The CDR3 length is 19 residues. CDR3 in DNA: TGCGCCAGCAGCCAGGGGTGGGCCGCGTTGGGAGGGAAGAACACTGAAGCTTTCTTT. It translates to CASSQGWAALGGKNTEAFF.

The rearrangement uses TRBV5-1 and TRBJ2-7; D is tentatively TRBD1 or TRBD2 (5 bases each). Trimming left V 5 bases short and J 1 base short, with 13 bases between. The CDR3 consists of 14 residues. CDR1 and CDR2 (germline): SGHRS, YFSETQ. The CDR3 spells CASRAPGSSYEQYF. The CDR3 DNA is TGCGCCAGCAGGGCCCCAGGGAGTTCCTACGAGCAGTACTTC. Variable domain in full (rest from reference TRBV5-1 and TRBJ2-7): KAGVTQTPRYLIKTRGQQVTLSCSPISGHRSVSWYQQTPGQGLQFLFEYFSETQRNKGNFPGRFSGRQFSNSRSEMNVSTLELGDSALYLCASRAPGSSYEQYFGPGTRLTVT.

This clonotype was seen ten or more times. This sequence joins TRBV29-1 and TRBJ1-1; 8 bases match TRBD1. This CDR3 comprises 13 residues. Germline values: CDR1 SQVTM, CDR2 ANQGSEA. The V segment lost 2 bases and the J segment 6 bases; nucleotides outside the gene matches: 5. The CDR3 sequence is CSVERQGAAEAFF. CDR3 DNA: TGCAGCGTTGAAAGGCAGGGGGCCGCTGAAGCTTTCTTT.

J is TRBJ2-7 and V is TRBV4-2, with 7 nucleotides matching TRBD2. Germline values: CDR1 LGHNA, CDR2 YNFKEQ. There are 17 residues in the CDR3. J lost 0 bases, V lost 2 bases, and 10 bases had no gene match. CDR3 sequence (DNA): TGTGCCAGCAGCCAACTCGGCTCCGGGGAGGGCTCCTACGAGCAGTACTTC. It is translated as CASSQLGSGEGSYEQYF.

This clonotype has only a few counts. This chain connects TRBV7-2 to TRBJ2-3; weak D call: TRBD2 (5 bases). V shed 6 bases and J shed 0 bases, with 10 bases lying between them. The CDR3 spans 14 residues. Germline V gene data show CDR1 as SGHTA and CDR2 as FQGNSA. CDR3 DNA sequence: TGTGCCAGCAGGAGACCGGGAAGCACAGATACGCAGTATTTT. Translating gives CASRRPGSTDTQYF.

This sequence joins TRBV27 and TRBJ1-6; TRBD1 matches at 7 bases. The V gene end was trimmed by 6 bases and the J gene end by 7 bases; junction bases not matched to a gene: 9. Germline V gene sequence: CDR1 MNHEY, CDR2 SMNVEV (reference sequence). This CDR3 region has 15 residues. The CDR3 DNA sequence: TGTGCCAGCAGACTACGGGGACAGTTGAATTCACCCCTCCACTTT. This gives the protein CASRLRGQLNSPLHF.

This clonotype was recorded many times. The rearrangement links TRBV7-2 to TRBJ2-3; no firm D call. With 3 bases removed from V and 2 bases from J, the gap between germline ends came to 3 bases. Germline lookup yields CDR1 SGHTA and CDR2 FQGNSA. This CDR3 has 12 amino acids. CDR3 nucleotide sequence: TGTGCCAGCAGCTTCCTCACAGATACGCAGTATTTT. Residues: CASSFLTDTQYF.

V is TRBV28 and J is TRBJ2-3; 9 bases match TRBD1. The germline gives CDR1 MDHEN, CDR2 SYDVKM. Trimming cost V 3 bases and J 1 base; bases outside gene matches: 8. The CDR3 totals 17 residues. The CDR3 DNA is TGTGCCAGCAGTTTGGGTCAACAGGGGGCAGGCACAGATACGCAGTATTTT. Translation gives CASSLGQQGAGTDTQYF.